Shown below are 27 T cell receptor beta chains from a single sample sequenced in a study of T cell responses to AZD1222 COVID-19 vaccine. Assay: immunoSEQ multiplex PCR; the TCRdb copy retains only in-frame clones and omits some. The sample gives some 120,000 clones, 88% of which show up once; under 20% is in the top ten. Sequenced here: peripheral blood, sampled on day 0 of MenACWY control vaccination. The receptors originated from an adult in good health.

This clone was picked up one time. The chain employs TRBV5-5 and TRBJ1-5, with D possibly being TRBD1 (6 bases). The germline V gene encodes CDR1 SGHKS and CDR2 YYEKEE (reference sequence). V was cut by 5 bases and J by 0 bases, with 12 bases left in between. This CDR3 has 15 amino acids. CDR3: CASRPGQPSNQPQHF. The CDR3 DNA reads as TGTGCCAGCAGGCCGGGACAACCTAGCAATCAGCCCCAGCATTTT. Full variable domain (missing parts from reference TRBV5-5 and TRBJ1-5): DAGVTQSPTHLIKTRGQQVTLRCSPISGHKSVSWYQQVLGQGPQFIFQYYEKEERGRGNFPDRFSARQFPNYSSELNVNALLLGDSALYLCASRPGQPSNQPQHFGDGTRLSIL.

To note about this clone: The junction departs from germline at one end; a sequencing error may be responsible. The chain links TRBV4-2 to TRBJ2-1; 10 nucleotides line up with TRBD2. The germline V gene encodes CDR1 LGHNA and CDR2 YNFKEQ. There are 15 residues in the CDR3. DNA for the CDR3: TGTGCCAGCAGCCAAGAGGCTACTAGCGGGACCCGCGGGGTCTTC. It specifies CASSQEATSGTRGVF.

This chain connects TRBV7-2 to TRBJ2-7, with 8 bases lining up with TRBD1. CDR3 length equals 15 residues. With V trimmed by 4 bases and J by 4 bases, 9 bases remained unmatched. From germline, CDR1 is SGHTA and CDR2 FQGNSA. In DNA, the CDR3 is TGTGCCAGCAGCTCCACCGGGACAGGTGTATACGAGCAGTACTTC. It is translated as CASSSTGTGVYEQYF.

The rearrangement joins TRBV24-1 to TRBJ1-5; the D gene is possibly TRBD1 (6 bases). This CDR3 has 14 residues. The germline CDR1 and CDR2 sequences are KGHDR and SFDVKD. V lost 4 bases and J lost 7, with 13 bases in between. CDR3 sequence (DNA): TGTGCCACCAGTGACGCCACAGGGTTCCAGCCCCAGCATTTT. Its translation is CATSDATGFQPQHF.

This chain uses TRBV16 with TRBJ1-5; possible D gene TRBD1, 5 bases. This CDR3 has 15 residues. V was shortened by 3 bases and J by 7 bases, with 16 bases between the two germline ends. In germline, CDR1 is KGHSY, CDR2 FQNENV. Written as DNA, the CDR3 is TGTGCCAGCAGCCAGTCCGCAGGGAGTAAACAGCCCCAGCATTTT. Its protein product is CASSQSAGSKQPQHF.

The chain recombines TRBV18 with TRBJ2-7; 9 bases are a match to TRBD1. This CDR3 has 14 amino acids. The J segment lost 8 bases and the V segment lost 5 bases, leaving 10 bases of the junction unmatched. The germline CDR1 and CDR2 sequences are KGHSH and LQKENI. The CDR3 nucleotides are TGTGCCAGCTCATCGACAGGGGGACTATTCAAGCAGTACTTC. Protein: CASSSTGGLFKQYF.

The CDR3 DNA is TGTGCCAGCAGCTCACAGGGGAATAGTGAGCAGTTCTTC. Protein product: CASSSQGNSEQFF. The chain is built from TRBV5-4 and TRBJ2-1; TRBD1 agrees at 7 bases. V was pared by 3 bases and J by 9 bases, with 6 bases of the junction left unmatched. CDR1 is SGHNT and CDR2 is YYREEE in the germline V gene (reference sequence). The CDR3 is made up of 13 amino acids. The full variable domain, completed using reference TRBV5-4 and TRBJ2-1, is ETGVTQSPTHLIKTRGQQVTLRCSSQSGHNTVSWYQQALGQGPQFIFQYYREEENGRGNFPPRFSGLQFPNYSSELNVNALELDDSALYLCASSSQGNSEQFFGPGTRLTVL.

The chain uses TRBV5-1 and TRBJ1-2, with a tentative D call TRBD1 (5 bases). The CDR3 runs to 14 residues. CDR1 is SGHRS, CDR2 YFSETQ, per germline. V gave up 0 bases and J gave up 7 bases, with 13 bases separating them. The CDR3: CASSLGSGRGGYTF. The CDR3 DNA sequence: TGCGCCAGCAGCTTGGGGTCTGGGAGGGGTGGCTACACCTTC.

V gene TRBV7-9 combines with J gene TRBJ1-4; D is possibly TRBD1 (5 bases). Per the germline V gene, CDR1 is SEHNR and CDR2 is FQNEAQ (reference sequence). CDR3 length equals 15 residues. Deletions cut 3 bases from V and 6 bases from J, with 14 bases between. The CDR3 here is CASSFGGSRHEKLFF. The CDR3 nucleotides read TGTGCCAGCAGCTTCGGGGGTTCCCGTCATGAAAAACTGTTTTTT.

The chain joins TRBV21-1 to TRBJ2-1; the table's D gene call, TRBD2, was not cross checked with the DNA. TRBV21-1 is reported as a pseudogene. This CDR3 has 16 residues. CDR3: CASDGTSGSSYNEQFF. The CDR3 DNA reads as TGTGCCAGCGATGGGACTAGCGGGAGCTCCTACAATGAGCAGTTCTTC.

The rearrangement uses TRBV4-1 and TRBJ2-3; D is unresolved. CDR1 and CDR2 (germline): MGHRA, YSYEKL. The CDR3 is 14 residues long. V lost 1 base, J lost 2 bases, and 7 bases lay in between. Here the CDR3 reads CASSQVLTTDTQYF. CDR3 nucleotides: TGCGCCAGCAGCCAAGTACTGACCACAGATACGCAGTATTTT.

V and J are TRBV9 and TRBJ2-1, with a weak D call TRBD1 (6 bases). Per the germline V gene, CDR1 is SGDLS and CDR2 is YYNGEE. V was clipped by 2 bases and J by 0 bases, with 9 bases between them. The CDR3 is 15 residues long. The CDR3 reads CASSVADSSYNEQFF. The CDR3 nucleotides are TGTGCCAGCAGCGTGGCGGACAGCTCCTACAATGAGCAGTTCTTC. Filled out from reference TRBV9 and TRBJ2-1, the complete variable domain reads DSGVTQTPKHLITATGQRVTLRCSPRSGDLSVYWYQQSLDQGLQFLIQYYNGEERAKGNILERFSAQQFPDLHSELNLSSLELGDSALYFCASSVADSSYNEQFFGPGTRLTVL.

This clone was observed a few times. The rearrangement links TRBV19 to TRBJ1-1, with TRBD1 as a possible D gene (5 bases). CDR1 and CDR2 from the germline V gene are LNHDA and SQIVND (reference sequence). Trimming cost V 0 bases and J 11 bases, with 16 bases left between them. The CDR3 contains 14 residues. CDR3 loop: CASSIDRVVPKAFF. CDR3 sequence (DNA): TGTGCCAGTAGTATAGACAGGGTTGTTCCCAAGGCTTTCTTT.

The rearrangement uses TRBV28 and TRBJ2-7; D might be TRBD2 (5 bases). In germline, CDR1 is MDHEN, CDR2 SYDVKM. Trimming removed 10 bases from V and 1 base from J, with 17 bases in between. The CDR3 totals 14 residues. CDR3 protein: CAIIGSFGSYEQYF. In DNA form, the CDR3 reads TGTGCCATCATAGGGAGTTTTGGGTCCTACGAGCAGTACTTC.

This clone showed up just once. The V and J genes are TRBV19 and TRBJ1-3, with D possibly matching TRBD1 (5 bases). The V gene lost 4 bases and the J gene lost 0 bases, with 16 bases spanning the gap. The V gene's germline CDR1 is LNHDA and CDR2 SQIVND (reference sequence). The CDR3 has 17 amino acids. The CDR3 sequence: CASSKGNPATSGNTIYF. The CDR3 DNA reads TGTGCCAGTAGTAAGGGGAATCCGGCGACCTCTGGAAACACCATATATTTT.

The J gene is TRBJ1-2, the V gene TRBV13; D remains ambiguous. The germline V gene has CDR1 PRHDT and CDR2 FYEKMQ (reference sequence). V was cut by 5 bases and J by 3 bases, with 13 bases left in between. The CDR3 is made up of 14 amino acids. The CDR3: CASSPRGQDYGYTF. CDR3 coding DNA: TGTGCCAGCAGCCCCCGAGGGCAGGACTATGGCTACACCTTC. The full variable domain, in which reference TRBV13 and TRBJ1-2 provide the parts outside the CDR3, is AAGVIQSPRHLIKEKRETATLKCYPIPRHDTVYWYQQGPGQDPQFLISFYEKMQSDKGSIPDRFSAQQFSDYHSELNMSSLELGDSALYFCASSPRGQDYGYTFGSGTRLTVV.

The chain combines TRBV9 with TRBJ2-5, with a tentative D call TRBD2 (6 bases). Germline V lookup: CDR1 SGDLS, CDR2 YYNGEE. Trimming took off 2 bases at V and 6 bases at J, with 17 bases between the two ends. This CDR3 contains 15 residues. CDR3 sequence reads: CASSVAGSVYQTQYF. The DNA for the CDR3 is TGTGCCAGCAGCGTGGCGGGATCAGTATATCAGACCCAGTACTTC.

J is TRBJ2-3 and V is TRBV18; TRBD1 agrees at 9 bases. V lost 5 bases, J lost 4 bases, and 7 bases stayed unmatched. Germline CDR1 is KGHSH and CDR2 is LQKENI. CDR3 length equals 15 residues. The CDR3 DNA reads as TGTGCCAGCTCAACTCCGGGACAGGGAGCAGATACGCAGTATTTT. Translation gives CASSTPGQGADTQYF.

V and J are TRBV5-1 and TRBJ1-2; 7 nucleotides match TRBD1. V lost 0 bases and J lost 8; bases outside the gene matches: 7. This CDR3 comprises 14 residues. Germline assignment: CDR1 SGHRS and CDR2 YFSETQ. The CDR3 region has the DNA TGCGCCAGCAGCTTGGCCAGGGGGACGGGAGGCTACACCTTC. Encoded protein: CASSLARGTGGYTF.

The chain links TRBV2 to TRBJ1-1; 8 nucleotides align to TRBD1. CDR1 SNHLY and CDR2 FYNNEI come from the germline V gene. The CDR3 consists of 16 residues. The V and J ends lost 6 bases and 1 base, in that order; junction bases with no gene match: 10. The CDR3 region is CASRKTTGTGNTEAFF. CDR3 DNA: TGTGCCAGCAGGAAGACAACCGGGACAGGGAACACTGAAGCTTTCTTT.

DNA for the CDR3: TGTGCCAGCAGCCCCTACTTAAGGCGGGATCCCCAGCAGTACTTC. Its protein is CASSPYLRRDPQQYF. This sequence joins TRBV7-2 and TRBJ2-7; perhaps TRBD2 as D (6 bases). CDR3 size: 15 residues. V was clipped by 5 bases and J by 8 bases, with 22 bases between them. Germline V gene data show CDR1 as SGHTA and CDR2 as FQGNSA.

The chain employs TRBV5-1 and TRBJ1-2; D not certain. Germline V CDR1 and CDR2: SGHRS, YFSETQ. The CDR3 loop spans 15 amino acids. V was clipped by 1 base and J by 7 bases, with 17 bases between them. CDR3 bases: TGCGCCAGCAGCTTGTCGGAAGCCGGGGTTCGTGGCTACACCTTC. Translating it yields CASSLSEAGVRGYTF.

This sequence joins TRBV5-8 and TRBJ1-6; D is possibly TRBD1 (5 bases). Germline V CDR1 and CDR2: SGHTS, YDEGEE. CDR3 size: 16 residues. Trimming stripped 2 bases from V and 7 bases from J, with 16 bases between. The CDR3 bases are TGTGCCAGCAGCTTCTCCGGGACGGGAAAAAATTCACCCCTCCACTTT. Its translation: CASSFSGTGKNSPLHF.

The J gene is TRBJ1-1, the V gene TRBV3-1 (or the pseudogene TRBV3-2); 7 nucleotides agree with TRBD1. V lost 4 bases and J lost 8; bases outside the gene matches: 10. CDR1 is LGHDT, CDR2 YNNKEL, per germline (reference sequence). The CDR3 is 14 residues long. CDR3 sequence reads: CASSLPGTVVEAFF. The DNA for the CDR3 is TGTGCCAGCAGCCTCCCCGGGACAGTCGTAGAAGCTTTCTTT.

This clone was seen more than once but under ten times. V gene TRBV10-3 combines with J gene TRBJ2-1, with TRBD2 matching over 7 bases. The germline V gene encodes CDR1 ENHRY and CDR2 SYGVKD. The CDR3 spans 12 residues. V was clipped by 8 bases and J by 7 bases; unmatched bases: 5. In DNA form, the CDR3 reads TGTGCCATCGCGGGAGCGGGGAATGAGCAGTTCTTC. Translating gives CAIAGAGNEQFF.

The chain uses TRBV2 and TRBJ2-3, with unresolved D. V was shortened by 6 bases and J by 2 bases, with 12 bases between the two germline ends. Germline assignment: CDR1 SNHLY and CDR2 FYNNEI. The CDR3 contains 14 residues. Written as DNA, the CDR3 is TGTGCCAGCAGCGCGGCTCGACTCACAGATACGCAGTATTTT. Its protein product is CASSAARLTDTQYF.

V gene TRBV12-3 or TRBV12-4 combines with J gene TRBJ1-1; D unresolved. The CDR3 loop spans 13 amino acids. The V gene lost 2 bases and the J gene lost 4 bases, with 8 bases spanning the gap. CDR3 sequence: CASSLMGATEAFF. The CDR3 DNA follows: TGTGCCAGCAGTTTAATGGGTGCCACTGAAGCTTTCTTT.